A selection of T cell receptor beta chains follows, all from one sample in a study of shared clonotypes between healthy human individuals. TCRdb's copy holds only in-frame clones and misses some; the assay was immunoSEQ multiplex PCR. The sample has just over 2,000,000 clones; approximately 94% are singletons. The sequencing sample was made of naive CD8+ T cells sorted from blood. These receptor sequences come from a young man in good health. The CDR3 runs from the conserved cysteine through the conserved F or W. A D gene is named only where the DNA matches it firmly. The size entry is marked missing in some rows and otherwise reads once, few, many or a size class.

J gene,D gene,V gene,clone size,CDR3 protein,CDR3 DNA
TRBJ2-3,.,TRBV11-2,.,CASSLFGRGSDTQYF,TGTGCCAGCAGCTTATTCGGCAGGGGCTCAGATACGCAGTATTTT
TRBJ2-3,.,TRBV6-5,.,CASSYGQGPQYF,TGTGCCAGCAGTTATGGGCAGGGCCCGCAGTATTTT
TRBJ2-5,.,TRBV11-2,.,CASSLGPLGTETQYF,TGTGCCAGCAGTTTAGGACCCCTAGGAACGGAGACCCAGTACTTC
TRBJ2-1,TRBD1,TRBV27,once,CASTDRAYNEQFF,TGTGCCAGCACAGACAGGGCGTACAATGAGCAGTTCTTC
TRBJ1-1,.,TRBV5-1,.,CASSLDWGPEAFF,TGCGCCAGCAGCTTGGACTGGGGCCCTGAAGCTTTCTTT
TRBJ1-1,.,TRBV18,.,CASIGTEAFF,TGTGCCAGCATAGGCACTGAAGCTTTCTTT
TRBJ2-1,.,TRBV5-6,.,CASSLEAGRIRNEQFF,TGTGCCAGCAGCTTGGAGGCGGGGAGGATTCGCAATGAGCAGTTCTTC
TRBJ2-1,TRBD1,TRBV28,.,CASSPGQGGYNEQFF,TGTGCCAGCAGCCCTGGACAGGGGGGCTACAATGAGCAGTTCTTC
TRBJ1-6,.,TRBV15,.,CATHDTERSSYNSPLHF,TGTGCCACCCATGACACCGAGAGGAGCTCCTATAATTCACCCCTCCACTTT
TRBJ2-2,.,TRBV4-3,.,CASSQDSYPNTGELFF,TGCGCCAGCAGCCAAGATTCCTACCCGAACACCGGGGAGCTGTTTTTT
TRBJ1-6,TRBD1,TRBV4-1,.,CASSHTGGNSPLHF,TGCGCCAGCAGCCATACAGGGGGGAATTCACCCCTCCACTTT
TRBJ1-6,.,TRBV7-2,.,CASSLEPPTAFNSPLHF,TGTGCCAGCAGCTTAGAACCTCCGACAGCTTTTAATTCACCCCTCCACTTT
TRBJ2-1,TRBD2,TRBV5-1,.,CASGLAESHRTNEQFF,TGCGCCAGCGGCCTAGCGGAAAGTCATCGAACCAATGAGCAGTTCTTC
TRBJ2-6,.,TRBV6-5,once,CASSFSGSGANVLTF,TGTGCCAGCAGTTTCTCAGGGTCCGGGGCCAACGTCCTGACTTTC
TRBJ1-1,.,TRBV4-1,.,CASSRTYRGEETEAFF,TGCGCCAGCAGCCGTACATACCGGGGAGAAGAAACTGAAGCTTTCTTT
TRBJ2-5,TRBD2,TRBV2,.,CASSLAGGETQYF,TGTGCCAGCAGCTTAGCGGGAGGTGAGACCCAGTACTTC
TRBJ2-2,.,TRBV11-2,.,CASSSVQGHTGELFF,TGTGCCAGCAGCTCGGTGCAGGGGCACACCGGGGAGCTGTTTTTT
TRBJ1-6,TRBD1,TRBV5-4,.,CASSHLDRDNSPLHF,TGTGCCAGCAGCCATCTGGACAGGGATAATTCACCCCTCCACTTT
TRBJ2-5,TRBD2,TRBV7-9,.,CASSPGLAGAAQYF,TGTGCCAGCAGCCCCGGACTAGCGGGAGCGGCCCAGTACTTC
TRBJ2-2,TRBD2,TRBV15,.,CATSSPAVSGKLGELFF,TGTGCCACCAGCAGCCCCGCCGTTAGCGGGAAGCTCGGGGAGCTGTTTTTT
TRBJ1-1,TRBD1,TRBV27,.,CASSLRTGHEAFF,TGTGCCAGCAGTCTGAGGACAGGGCATGAAGCTTTCTTT
TRBJ1-1,.,TRBV6-6,.,CASSPVLNTEAFF,TGTGCCAGCAGTCCCGTATTGAACACTGAAGCTTTCTTT
TRBJ2-7,.,TRBV5-6,.,CASSIGRGSYEQYF,TGTGCCAGCAGCATTGGCCGGGGATCCTACGAGCAGTACTTC
TRBJ2-7,TRBD2,TRBV14,.,CASSQSTSFNEQYF,TGTGCCAGCAGCCAATCGACTAGCTTCAACGAGCAGTACTTC
TRBJ1-1,.,TRBV15,.,CATSEGTEAFF,TGTGCCACCAGCGAGGGTACCGAAGCTTTCTTT
TRBJ1-5,.,TRBV6-6,.,CASSVGVSGNQPQHF,TGTGCCAGCAGTGTCGGGGTTTCCGGGAATCAGCCCCAGCATTTT
TRBJ2-2,.,TRBV27,.,CASSLSALNTGELFF,TGTGCCAGCAGTTTATCGGCCCTCAACACCGGGGAGCTGTTTTTT
TRBJ1-2,TRBD1,TRBV5-4,.,CASSFQGADGYTF,TGTGCCAGCAGCTTCCAGGGGGCAGACGGCTACACCTTC
TRBJ2-5,.,TRBV7-8,.,CASSQEPQIETQYF,TGTGCCAGCAGCCAAGAGCCGCAGATAGAGACCCAGTACTTC
TRBJ2-1,TRBD1,TRBV19,.,CASSPDRSSYNEQFF,TGTGCCAGTAGTCCGGACAGGAGCTCCTACAATGAGCAGTTCTTC
TRBJ2-1,TRBD2,TRBV11-2,.,CATQDGGFLYNEQFF,TGTGCCACTCAGGACGGGGGGTTCCTATACAATGAGCAGTTCTTC